What follows are 11 T cell receptor beta chains derived from one specimen sequenced in a study of blood T cell repertoires in COVID-19. Assay: immunoSEQ multiplex PCR; the TCRdb copy retains only in-frame clones and omits some. Altogether around 92,000 clones are present, more than 70% being singletons, with the ten largest covering under 30%. Sequencing used peripheral blood. Source of these receptors: a human donor in a cohort sampled during active COVID-19.

Only one count was recorded for this clone. The chain combines TRBV12-5 with TRBJ1-1, with 7 bases aligning to TRBD1. There are 13 residues in the CDR3. CDR1 and CDR2 from the germline V gene are LGHNT and FRNRAP. V shed 4 bases, J shed 1 base, and the junction held 0 bases outside the gene matches. CDR3 bases: TGTGCTAGTGGTTGGACAGGGAACACTGAAGCTTTCTTT. Its protein is CASGWTGNTEAFF.

The V call is TRBV6-1, the J call TRBJ2-5, with no clear D. V lost 3 bases and J lost 2, with 10 bases in between. Per germline, CDR1 MNHNS and CDR2 SASEGT. This CDR3 region has 14 residues. Here the CDR3 reads CASSDQLSQETQYF. CDR3 nucleotide sequence: TGTGCCAGCAGTGATCAGTTATCTCAAGAGACCCAGTACTTC.

This chain connects TRBV7-2 to TRBJ2-2, with D possibly TRBD1 on 5 matching bases. Trimming shortened V by 7 bases and J by 4 bases, and 13 bases separated the two germline ends. The CDR3 spans 14 residues. The germline V gene has CDR1 SGHTA and CDR2 FQGNSA. The CDR3 DNA is TGTGCCAGCAAAGGGCAGGGAACCACCGGGGAGCTGTTTTTT. The encoded protein is CASKGQGTTGELFF.

The chain is built from TRBV7-2 and TRBJ2-1, with TRBD2 matching over 7 bases. After removal of 5 bases from V and 8 bases from J, the junction contained 6 bases not matched to a gene. CDR1 is SGHTA, CDR2 FQGNSA, per germline. The CDR3 covers 13 residues. CDR3 protein: CASSQRTRHEQFF. CDR3 in DNA: TGTGCCAGCAGCCAACGGACTAGGCATGAGCAGTTCTTC.

This chain uses TRBV9 with TRBJ2-5; the match to TRBD1 covers 7 bases. This CDR3 contains 14 residues. Germline V gene sequence: CDR1 SGDLS, CDR2 YYNGEE. V was clipped by 7 bases and J by 0 bases; unmatched bases: 6. The CDR3 DNA follows: TGTGCCAGCTCGGACAGGCCCTACCAAGAGACCCAGTACTTC. Encoded protein: CASSDRPYQETQYF.

The rearrangement links TRBV27 to TRBJ2-7, with 9 nucleotides matching TRBD1. CDR3 size: 14 residues. The V segment lost 2 bases and the J segment 3 bases; nucleotides outside the gene matches: 2. Germline V gene data show CDR1 as MNHEY and CDR2 as SMNVEV (reference sequence). CDR3: CASSLRGQGYEQYF. The CDR3 bases are TGTGCCAGCAGTTTAAGGGGACAGGGCTACGAGCAGTACTTC.

V usage is TRBV15 and J usage is TRBJ2-5; the D gene is possibly TRBD2 (6 bases). The germline V gene encodes CDR1 LNHNV and CDR2 YYDKDF (reference sequence). The CDR3 is 15 amino acids. V was shortened by 1 base and J by 5 bases, with 14 bases between the two germline ends. CDR3 sequence reads: CATSRGGLPGETQYF. The CDR3 DNA sequence: TGTGCCACCAGCAGAGGTGGACTACCCGGGGAGACCCAGTACTTC.

This chain joins TRBV29-1 and TRBJ1-2, with 7 bases fitting TRBD1. CDR3 length equals 12 residues. V was clipped by 5 bases and J by 7 bases; unmatched bases: 7. The germline gives CDR1 SQVTM, CDR2 ANQGSEA. The DNA for the CDR3 is TGCAGCGTTATTAGACAGGGTGGTGGCTACACCTTC. It is translated as CSVIRQGGGYTF.

This sequence joins TRBV18 and TRBJ2-2, with 8 positions matching TRBD1. The germline V gene has CDR1 KGHSH and CDR2 LQKENI. The CDR3 contains 14 residues. The trim removed 2 bases at V and 6 bases at J, leaving 2 bases unmatched. The CDR3 DNA reads TGTGCCAGCTCACCAAACAGGGGGTCCGGGGAGCTGTTTTTT. Amino acid sequence: CASSPNRGSGELFF.

J is TRBJ2-3 and V is TRBV11-2; 7 bases line up with TRBD1. V lost 5 bases and J lost 6; bases outside the gene matches: 8. Germline V lookup: CDR1 SGHAT, CDR2 FQNNGV. This CDR3 spans 14 amino acids. CDR3 region: CASSRQGPTDTQYF. In DNA form, the CDR3 reads TGTGCCAGCAGCCGACAGGGCCCCACGGATACGCAGTATTTT.

The chain joins TRBV5-1 to TRBJ1-3; 8 bases agree with TRBD1. Germline V gene lookup returns CDR1 SGHRS and CDR2 YFSETQ. Losses at the gene ends were 5 bases for V and 4 bases for J; bases not matched to a gene: 8. The CDR3 sequence is 15 residues long. CDR3 DNA sequence: TGCGCCAGCAGTTTGACAGGGGTGGAAGGAAACACCATATATTTT. Encoded protein: CASSLTGVEGNTIYF. Variable domain in full (rest from reference TRBV5-1 and TRBJ1-3): KAGVTQTPRYLIKTRGQQVTLSCSPISGHRSVSWYQQTPGQGLQFLFEYFSETQRNKGNFPGRFSGRQFSNSRSEMNVSTLELGDSALYLCASSLTGVEGNTIYFGEGSWLTVV.